The 18 T cell receptor beta chains reported below all come from one sample, sequenced in a study of vaccination and CD4 T cells after COVID-19. No antigen has been identified for these receptors. Sequenced with the Oncomine TCR Beta short-read assay was DNA taken from cultured CD4+ T cells. TCRdb re-analysed the PCR reads in MiXCR, keeping a single row per CDR3 protein. This repertoire shows about 15,000 distinct CDR3 sequences, 53% found once; its top ten account for under 13%. The sample's treatment: roughly 10-day PBMC culture with coronavirus spike peptide pools or control peptides (ViraFEST assay). The sample consisted of CD4+ T cells from blood, cultured in vitro. All receptors derive from a human donor who had recovered from COVID-19.

This chain links TRBV11-2 with TRBJ2-5; D ambiguous. The V gene's germline CDR1 is SGHAT and CDR2 FQNNGV. V was pared by 5 bases and J by 4 bases, with 17 bases between. This CDR3 is built from 15 residues. Here the CDR3 reads CASSPLMDKGETQYF. In DNA, the CDR3 is TGTGCCAGCAGCCCTCTTATGGATAAGGGAGAGACCCAGTACTTC. The full variable domain, rest sourced from reference TRBV11-2 and TRBJ2-5, is EAGVAQSPRYKIIEKRQSVAFWCNPISGHATLYWYQQILGQGPKLLIQFQNNGVVDDSQLPKDRFSAERLKGVDSTLKIQPAKLEDSAVYLCASSPLMDKGETQYFGPGTRLLVL.

The genes are TRBV7-2 and TRBJ2-1; TRBD1 agrees at 8 bases. The length of the CDR3 is 18 residues. Germline assignment: CDR1 SGHTA and CDR2 FQGNSA. Trimming cost V 1 base and J 8 bases; bases outside gene matches: 16. The CDR3 reads CASSLGFSRQGMGDEQFF. The CDR3 DNA follows: TGTGCCAGCAGCTTAGGGTTTTCCCGACAGGGGATGGGCGATGAGCAGTTCTTC.

The chain is built from TRBV5-4 and TRBJ2-3; D possibly corresponds to TRBD2 (5 bases). The CDR3 runs 14 residues. Deletions cut 2 bases from V and 4 bases from J, with 11 bases between. Germline CDR1 SGHNT, CDR2 YYREEE (reference sequence). CDR3: CASSLLRVADTQYF. In DNA, the CDR3 is TGTGCCAGCAGCTTACTGAGGGTGGCAGATACGCAGTATTTT.

In its sample, this clonotype was seen once. J is TRBJ2-2 and V is TRBV24-1; 10 bases match TRBD1. V was pared by 3 bases and J by 3 bases, with 3 bases of the junction left unmatched. CDR3 length: 16 residues. Germline V gives CDR1 KGHDR, CDR2 SFDVKD. The CDR3 region has the DNA TGTGCCACCAGTGATCCCGGGACAGGGGACACCGGGGAGCTGTTTTTT. As protein: CATSDPGTGDTGELFF.

The chain recombines TRBV11-3 with TRBJ2-5, with 7 bases identical to TRBD2. This CDR3 region has 15 residues. The J segment lost 3 bases and the V segment lost 0 bases, leaving 4 bases of the junction unmatched. Germline CDR1 SGHNT, CDR2 YENEEA. The CDR3 sequence: CASSLDSSGEETQYF. Written as DNA, the CDR3 is TGTGCCAGCAGCTTAGATTCTAGCGGTGAAGAGACCCAGTACTTC.

A single count supports this clonotype. V is TRBV6-5 and J is TRBJ2-2; D unresolved. Trimming took 2 bases from V and 3 from J, leaving 7 bases between them. Germline V gene sequence: CDR1 MNHEY, CDR2 SVGAGI. The CDR3 consists of 14 residues. The CDR3 DNA is TGTGCCAGCAGTTACGTCGGGTACACCGGGGAGCTGTTTTTT. Amino acid sequence: CASSYVGYTGELFF.

V usage is TRBV2 and J usage is TRBJ1-2; D unclear. The CDR3 is 13 residues long. V dropped 3 bases and J dropped 8 bases, with 13 bases sitting between them. Germline CDR1 is SNHLY and CDR2 is FYNNEI. CDR3 coding DNA: TGTGCCAGCAGTGAGGATGGGAAAGGGGGCTACACCTTC. Its protein is CASSEDGKGGYTF.

The rearrangement joins TRBV7-3 to TRBJ2-1, with D possibly TRBD1 on 6 matching bases. Per the germline V gene, CDR1 is SGHTA and CDR2 is FQGTGA. The V end lost 5 bases, the J end lost 8 bases, and 16 bases lay between the germline ends. The CDR3 totals 14 residues. The CDR3 bases are TGTGCCAGCAGCCCAAACAGGGAGTTCCATGAGCAGTTCTTC. Protein product: CASSPNREFHEQFF.

The V gene is TRBV19, the J gene TRBJ2-5; 8 bases line up with TRBD1. Germline CDR1 reads LNHDA; CDR2 reads SQIVND (reference sequence). CDR3 size: 15 residues. Trimming cost V 6 bases and J 3 bases; bases outside gene matches: 9. The CDR3 region is CASSLWAGGKETQYF. The CDR3 DNA follows: TGTGCCAGTAGCCTATGGGCAGGGGGCAAAGAGACCCAGTACTTC.

The chain links TRBV28 to TRBJ1-2; tentative D call: TRBD1 (6 bases). CDR3 length: 17 residues. CDR1 is MDHEN, CDR2 SYDVKM, per germline. Trimming removed 1 base at V and 8 bases at J, with 23 bases between. In DNA form, the CDR3 reads TGTGCCAGCAGTTTATTTAGGACAGCTCCAACCTATGGGGGCTACACCTTC. It yields the protein CASSLFRTAPTYGGYTF.

The rearrangement uses TRBV7-8 and TRBJ2-2; 9 positions match TRBD1. This CDR3 has 15 amino acids. In germline, CDR1 is SGHVS, CDR2 FQNEAQ. The V gene end was trimmed by 5 bases and the J gene end by 4 bases; junction bases not matched to a gene: 5. CDR3 amino acids: CASSPQGALTGELFF. CDR3 in DNA: TGTGCCAGCAGCCCACAGGGGGCGCTCACCGGGGAGCTGTTTTTT.

This clonotype appeared a single time. The chain uses TRBV6-2 or TRBV6-3 and TRBJ1-2; 9 positions match TRBD1. This CDR3 region has 15 residues. V shed 7 bases and J 5 bases; nucleotides not matched to a gene: 11. Germline V gives CDR1 MNHEY, CDR2 SVGEGT. The CDR3 DNA reads TGTGCCAGCATAACGGTACAGGGGGCCGGGTATGGCTACACCTTC. Translated, it gives CASITVQGAGYGYTF.

The chain is built from TRBV20-1 and TRBJ2-3; D is undetermined. Trimming pared 5 bases from V and 2 bases from J, leaving 11 bases between. The CDR3 consists of 13 residues. Germline CDR1 and CDR2: DFQATT and SNEGSKA (reference sequence). The CDR3 nucleotides are TGCAGTGCTCCCCGGACGGTCACAGATACGCAGTATTTT. Translation: CSAPRTVTDTQYF.

This clonotype came up a few times. V gene TRBV6-1 combines with J gene TRBJ2-7; D gene uncertain. The CDR3 extends over 13 amino acids. Trimming pared 6 bases from V and 3 bases from J, leaving 12 bases between. Germline loops: CDR1 MNHNS, CDR2 SASEGT. In DNA, the CDR3 is TGTGCCAGCAGGATACCTGGGGACTACGAGCAGTACTTC. This codes for CASRIPGDYEQYF.

The CDR3 DNA follows: TGTGCCTGGAGTGTAGTGAATGGAAATCAGCCCCAGCATTTT. Translating it yields CAWSVVNGNQPQHF. The rearrangement uses TRBV30 and TRBJ1-5; D call uncertain. From germline, CDR1 is GTSNPN and CDR2 SVGIG (reference sequence). This CDR3 contains 14 residues. The V gene lost 0 bases and the J gene lost 4 bases, with 10 bases spanning the gap.

The rearrangement uses TRBV11-3 and TRBJ2-2; 7 positions agree with TRBD1. Germline CDR1 SGHNT, CDR2 YENEEA. CDR3 length: 17 residues. Germline trimming cut 5 bases from V and 5 bases from J; bases unmatched to any gene: 14. CDR3 bases: TGTGCCAGCAGCCCGGGACAGCGTGGGCGAGAAACCGGGGAGCTGTTTTTT. Its translation is CASSPGQRGRETGELFF.

The chain joins TRBV5-4 to TRBJ2-7; TRBD1 is a possible D gene (6 bases). Germline loops: CDR1 SGHNT, CDR2 YYREEE (reference sequence). V gave up 4 bases and J gave up 10 bases, with 24 bases separating them. CDR3 length: 15 residues. Written as DNA, the CDR3 is TGTGCCAGCAGCCTAAATAGGTCACAGGGCCGGGTTCAGTACTTC. Protein product: CASSLNRSQGRVQYF.

This chain connects TRBV7-3 to TRBJ2-6; D perhaps matches TRBD2 (7 bases). This CDR3 is 16 amino acids long. Germline CDR1 and CDR2: SGHTA and FQGTGA. With 5 bases removed from V and 1 base from J, the gap between germline ends came to 12 bases. The DNA for the CDR3 is TGTGCCAGCAGCAGGACAGCGGGATCTGGGGCCAACGTCCTGACTTTC. Translating gives CASSRTAGSGANVLTF.